This is a list of T cell receptor beta chains from one sample in a study of OX40 agonist ivuxolimab in advanced cancers. Sequencing used immunoSEQ multiplex PCR; TCRdb keeps in-frame clones, though not all of them. The sample yields over 100,000 clones, more than 80% seen once. Sequenced material: CD4+ or CD8+ T cells sorted from blood, taken in a trial of the OX40 agonist ivuxolimab. The receptors derive from an adult with an advanced solid tumor such as melanoma, head and neck, liver or kidney cancer. CDR3s include the opening cysteine and the closing phenylalanine or tryptophan. Fields, in order: CDR3 protein, clone size, V gene, J gene. Size is omitted from some rows. Given values are once, few, many or a class for expanded clones.

cdr3_aa: CASSLRVAGEPTGELFF; clone_size: .; v_call: TRBV5-1; j_call: TRBJ2-2
cdr3_aa: CASPGLTGPSGNTIYF; clone_size: .; v_call: TRBV7-9; j_call: TRBJ1-3
cdr3_aa: CATRTGGPDTQYF; clone_size: .; v_call: TRBV28; j_call: TRBJ2-3
cdr3_aa: CASSYGGRPYNSPLHF; clone_size: .; v_call: TRBV6-5; j_call: TRBJ1-6
cdr3_aa: CASSGGRGRGGSYEQYF; clone_size: .; v_call: TRBV2; j_call: TRBJ2-7
cdr3_aa: CASSPQSTEAFF; clone_size: .; v_call: TRBV18; j_call: TRBJ1-1
cdr3_aa: CASSLAVLRGIGSPLHF; clone_size: .; v_call: TRBV28; j_call: TRBJ1-6
cdr3_aa: CASSKGGATDTEAFF; clone_size: .; v_call: TRBV5-4; j_call: TRBJ1-1
cdr3_aa: CASIGRAGIRHEQYF; clone_size: .; v_call: TRBV21-1; j_call: TRBJ2-7
cdr3_aa: CASSLRHLTGELFF; clone_size: .; v_call: TRBV7-7; j_call: TRBJ2-2
cdr3_aa: CASSRGQDEKLFF; clone_size: .; v_call: TRBV6-1; j_call: TRBJ1-4
cdr3_aa: CASSLKGGPNGNTIYF; clone_size: .; v_call: TRBV27; j_call: TRBJ1-3
cdr3_aa: CASSPGQRDEAFF; clone_size: .; v_call: TRBV19; j_call: TRBJ1-1
cdr3_aa: CASSQFQQRELFF; clone_size: .; v_call: TRBV4-3; j_call: TRBJ2-2
cdr3_aa: CASKGAGQPQHF; clone_size: .; v_call: TRBV19; j_call: TRBJ1-5
cdr3_aa: CASSLSNQIGGYTF; clone_size: .; v_call: TRBV27; j_call: TRBJ1-2
cdr3_aa: CAISESTGGWETQYF; clone_size: .; v_call: TRBV10-3; j_call: TRBJ2-5
cdr3_aa: CASSPSRGGYEQYF; clone_size: .; v_call: TRBV9; j_call: TRBJ2-7
cdr3_aa: CASSQAEGADYGYTF; clone_size: .; v_call: TRBV4-3; j_call: TRBJ1-2
cdr3_aa: CASRGFSMNTEAFF; clone_size: .; v_call: TRBV19; j_call: TRBJ1-1
cdr3_aa: CASSEAGQWDGYTF; clone_size: .; v_call: TRBV6-1; j_call: TRBJ1-2
cdr3_aa: CASKDSPRVGEQYF; clone_size: few; v_call: TRBV2; j_call: TRBJ2-7
cdr3_aa: CASSTKQGSGEQYF; clone_size: .; v_call: TRBV5-6; j_call: TRBJ2-7
cdr3_aa: CASSPTGQGAEQYF; clone_size: .; v_call: TRBV5-1; j_call: TRBJ2-7
cdr3_aa: CASSVEGGELFF; clone_size: .; v_call: TRBV9; j_call: TRBJ2-2
cdr3_aa: CASSPRSRGADTGELFF; clone_size: .; v_call: TRBV18; j_call: TRBJ2-2
cdr3_aa: CASSDRGISEQFF; clone_size: .; v_call: TRBV6-5; j_call: TRBJ2-1
cdr3_aa: CSGRGGETQYF; clone_size: .; v_call: TRBV20-1; j_call: TRBJ2-5
cdr3_aa: CASGRQGGGTEAFF; clone_size: .; v_call: TRBV6-1; j_call: TRBJ1-1
cdr3_aa: CASSSQGTGANVLTF; clone_size: .; v_call: TRBV7-2; j_call: TRBJ2-6
cdr3_aa: CASSGRDAYSTDTQYF; clone_size: .; v_call: TRBV9; j_call: TRBJ2-3
cdr3_aa: CSVGRVGADTQYF; clone_size: once; v_call: TRBV29-1; j_call: TRBJ2-3
cdr3_aa: CASSTPTGINQPQHF; clone_size: .; v_call: TRBV19; j_call: TRBJ1-5
cdr3_aa: CASSDRSYGYTF; clone_size: .; v_call: TRBV6-1; j_call: TRBJ1-2
cdr3_aa: CASSYRDSSYEQYF; clone_size: .; v_call: TRBV7-2; j_call: TRBJ2-7
cdr3_aa: CASSEVVKGGEQFF; clone_size: .; v_call: TRBV10-1; j_call: TRBJ2-1
cdr3_aa: CASTEGGQGNSPLHF; clone_size: few; v_call: TRBV2; j_call: TRBJ1-6
cdr3_aa: CASLSLGYEQYF; clone_size: .; v_call: TRBV25-1; j_call: TRBJ2-7
cdr3_aa: CASGTGFYEQYF; clone_size: .; v_call: TRBV9; j_call: TRBJ2-7
cdr3_aa: CASGRRGDMTGELFF; clone_size: .; v_call: TRBV11-2; j_call: TRBJ2-2
cdr3_aa: CASSPTLGQGNEKLFF; clone_size: .; v_call: TRBV9; j_call: TRBJ1-4
cdr3_aa: CASSLAVVNEQFF; clone_size: .; v_call: TRBV5-1; j_call: TRBJ2-1
cdr3_aa: CASSHQGTGANVLTF; clone_size: .; v_call: TRBV4-2; j_call: TRBJ2-6
cdr3_aa: CASRAMAVTDTQYF; clone_size: .; v_call: TRBV2; j_call: TRBJ2-3
cdr3_aa: CASSASSGGLNSYNEQFF; clone_size: .; v_call: TRBV6-1; j_call: TRBJ2-1
cdr3_aa: CASSYSIRNSPLHF; clone_size: .; v_call: TRBV6-5; j_call: TRBJ1-6
cdr3_aa: CASTQVGQGENEQFF; clone_size: .; v_call: TRBV5-4; j_call: TRBJ2-1
cdr3_aa: CSVYQGGFGEQFF; clone_size: .; v_call: TRBV29-1; j_call: TRBJ2-1
cdr3_aa: CASSPKGPANQPQHF; clone_size: once; v_call: TRBV28; j_call: TRBJ1-5
cdr3_aa: CASKVQLGDPYEQYF; clone_size: .; v_call: TRBV27; j_call: TRBJ2-7
cdr3_aa: CSVSRPGPDTQYF; clone_size: .; v_call: TRBV29-1; j_call: TRBJ2-3
cdr3_aa: CASSLGGSGGYEQYF; clone_size: .; v_call: TRBV5-1; j_call: TRBJ2-7
cdr3_aa: CASSLAGGASPLHF; clone_size: .; v_call: TRBV28; j_call: TRBJ1-6
cdr3_aa: CAIRPDSRGQPQHF; clone_size: .; v_call: TRBV10-3; j_call: TRBJ1-5
cdr3_aa: CASSFSGGTQYTQYF; clone_size: .; v_call: TRBV11-2; j_call: TRBJ2-3
cdr3_aa: CASSLLVNTEAFF; clone_size: .; v_call: TRBV27; j_call: TRBJ1-1
cdr3_aa: CASSTTGASNQPQHF; clone_size: .; v_call: TRBV19; j_call: TRBJ1-5
cdr3_aa: CASGLAAHIQYF; clone_size: .; v_call: TRBV6-4; j_call: TRBJ2-4
cdr3_aa: CASNDRGGFNEKLFF; clone_size: .; v_call: TRBV6-1; j_call: TRBJ1-4
cdr3_aa: CASSQAGLSLYEQYF; clone_size: once; v_call: TRBV7-8; j_call: TRBJ2-7